Below are 7 T cell receptor beta chains sequenced from a single sample in a study of post-analysis software for immune sequencing data. Study findings and constraints: There were about five TRBV segments more frequent in patients than controls, and TRBV5-6, TRBV5-1 and TRBV20-1 were among them.

The TCR beta cDNA libraries contained unique molecular identifiers. One entry per CDR3 protein results from TCRdb running MiXCR on the PCR reads. The data show roughly 180,000 distinct CDR3 sequences, with 25% to 35% seen just once and about 1.6% held by the top ten. These receptors are not linked to any known antigen. The sample taken for sequencing was blood. These TCRs come from a girl between 10 and 17 years old with multiple sclerosis.

The gene calls are TRBV30 and TRBJ1-1; D is unresolved. Trimming left V 2 bases short and J 0 bases short, with 19 bases between. The CDR3 consists of 17 residues. CDR1 is GTSNPN and CDR2 is SVGIG in the germline V gene (reference sequence). DNA of the CDR3: TGTGCCTGGAGTATCGGTAGGACCCCGATTCTGAACACTGAAGCTTTCTTT. Protein product: CAWSIGRTPILNTEAFF.

This clonotype was detected ten times or more. V is TRBV12-3 or TRBV12-4 and J is TRBJ2-5; TRBD1 is a possible D gene (6 bases). The CDR3 runs to 14 residues. Trimming took off 5 bases at V and 5 bases at J, with 15 bases between the two ends. The CDR3 loop is CASSPFTGIETQYF. The CDR3 DNA sequence: TGTGCCAGCAGTCCGTTTACAGGGATTGAGACCCAGTACTTC.

This clonotype came up many times. CDR3 in DNA: TGTGCCAGCTCTCAACAGGGGTCTAGCACAGATACGCAGTATTTT. Amino acids: CASSQQGSSTDTQYF. The J gene is TRBJ2-3, the V gene TRBV18; 7 positions match TRBD1. CDR3 length: 15 residues. Germline loops: CDR1 KGHSH, CDR2 LQKENI. The V gene end was trimmed by 6 bases and the J gene end by 0 bases; junction bases not matched to a gene: 6.

Details on this clonotype: This may be a read error, as it is one base from a much larger clone. The chain uses TRBV6-1 and TRBJ2-7, with 8 bases matching TRBD1. The germline V gene encodes CDR1 MNHNS and CDR2 SASEGT. CDR3 length: 14 amino acids. This CDR3 is CAGSRTQGVYEQYF. The CDR3 nucleotides read TGTGCCGGCAGTAGGACACAGGGGGTATACGAGCAGTACTTC.

The CDR3 loop reads CSARSGSSYEQYF. In DNA, the CDR3 is TGCAGTGCCCGTAGCGGGTCATCCTACGAGCAGTACTTC. The chain is built from TRBV20-1 and TRBJ2-7, with 7 bases fitting TRBD2. This CDR3 has 13 residues. Germline values: CDR1 DFQATT, CDR2 SNEGSKA (reference sequence). V shed 6 bases and J 1 base; nucleotides not matched to a gene: 6.

The count of this clonotype is one. This chain joins TRBV20-1 and TRBJ2-2, with 7 nucleotides matching TRBD2. The germline V gene encodes CDR1 DFQATT and CDR2 SNEGSKA (reference sequence). V dropped 6 bases and J dropped 5; count of bases not matched to a gene: 9. CDR3 length equals 14 residues. The CDR3 DNA reads as TGCAGTGCCGACCGGGCTAGCGGAACCGGGGAGCTGTTTTTT. Its translation: CSADRASGTGELFF.

The chain links TRBV7-9 to TRBJ1-5; D gene ambiguous. Germline V CDR1 and CDR2: SEHNR, FQNEAQ (reference sequence). V lost 0 bases, J lost 3 bases, and 12 bases lay in between. The CDR3 runs to 16 residues. CDR3: CASSLAGSGNNQPQHF. For the CDR3, the DNA is TGTGCCAGCAGCTTAGCAGGGTCCGGAAACAATCAGCCCCAGCATTTT.